This TCR beta chain originates from a study of T cells in Graves' hyperthyroidism and ophthalmopathy. The study, taken as a whole, reports: Ophthalmopathy was told apart from stable hyperthyroidism by a 13 V-J model.

Germline V lookup: CDR1 DFQATT, CDR2 SNEGSKA (reference sequence). CDR3 size: 13 residues. Trimming removed 5 bases at V and 6 bases at J, with 14 bases between. This clonotype has a count of ten or more. No antigen is known for it. Amplified regions were TCR beta CDR3 sequences from RNA transcripts. First-round RT-PCR with HTBI primers amplified the TCR CDR3 region. TCRdb called the multiplex PCR reads again in MiXCR, with one record for every CDR3 protein. Here the sample spans a few hundred thousand distinct CDR3 sequences, roughly 15% being singletons. This sample holds PBMCs from roughly 10 ml fresh peripheral blood.

Material: blood. V gene TRBV20-1 combines with J gene TRBJ1-5; D not certain. The clonotype was recovered from a woman in her sixties or seventies with Graves' ophthalmopathy. This CDR3 is CSAWLGEGQPQHF. DNA of the CDR3: TGCAGTGCTTGGCTTGGCGAGGGTCAGCCCCAGCATTTT.